This T cell receptor beta chain is drawn from a study of early T cells in non-severe SARS-CoV-2 infection (dated by TCRdb to the early 2020s). For the wider study: TCR sequencing used bulk RNA from unsorted whole blood, so alpha and beta chains could not be paired. General study outcomes and caveats: VDJdb matching was skewed toward anti-spike CD8 responses and likely underestimated virus-specific expansions by missing private and CD4 specificities.

This was a case-control study nested in a cohort of healthcare workers in London, UK, who had nasopharyngeal swab PCR tests and blood samples taken every week. Healthcare workers were enrolled in the week of the UK lockdown, from 23 to 31 March 2020, and were followed every week for up to roughly 15 weeks. About this clonotype itself: No antigen is known for it. No per-base quality is available; no much larger clone lies one base away.

Libraries were built with 5' RACE. TCRdb shows the sequencer as NextSeq 500. The TCR library protocol attached unique molecular identifiers to individual cDNA molecules to correct for sequencing error and PCR bias. Sequencing covered both TCR alpha and beta chains, and within each sample the abundances of alpha and beta sequences were tightly co-correlated. Per the original workflow: Decombinator V4 was used to perform V gene, J gene and CDR3 annotation of TCR sequences. TCRs were defined as expanded if a significant change between any two time points was detected under a Poisson model with p below 0.0001. TCR abundances were normalised to the total number of TCRs sequenced in each sample and reported as counts per million. MAIT TCRs were defined by TRAV1-2 paired with TRAJ12, TRAJ20 or TRAJ33, and iNKT TCRs by TRAV10 paired with TRAJ18. VDJdb, accessed 1 November 2021, was searched for CMV, EBV and SARS-CoV-2 annotated TCRs, excluding TCRs annotated for multiple antigens. TCRdb applied fastp at Q25 and MiXCR to the public reads, then kept only in-frame beta chains. Each entry is one CDR3 protein sequence, shown with its most common DNA and genes. The V and J calls here are based on TCRdb, not the publication. Here the sample has 85,000 to 100,000 distinct CDR3 sequences; more than 9.5% occur a single time. Of the sample, about 5% falls within the top ten clones.

V is reduced by 2 bases and J by 3 bases, leaving a spacing of 16 bases between them. The germline V gene sets CDR1 to SGHAT and CDR2 to FQNNGV. The CDR3 goes from the cysteine to the phenylalanine over 17 residues. Only the CDR3 region is kept as DNA, spanning 51 bases read in frame from base 1. The sequence derives from an adult who was a healthcare worker with PCR-confirmed SARS-CoV-2 infection or an uninfected control (not recorded which). The specimen sequenced was whole blood. The rearrangement combines TRBV11-2 with TRBJ2-2, with the D gene not confidently named. The sequence in DNA is TGTGCCAGCAGCTTAAAGTTCCGTACGAAGGACACCGGGGAGCTGTTTTTT. Its translation is CASSLKFRTKDTGELFF.